The clone carrying this T cell receptor (beta chain) was picked up a small number of times. Its ends do not fully match the called genes, so a read error is possible. Assay used: immunoSEQ multiplex PCR; TCRdb lists only in-frame clones, some missing. The sample lists 70,000 to 80,000 clones; 75% to 90% were seen once. The sample belongs to a study of blood T cell repertoires in COVID-19. This CDR3 region has 16 residues. Germline CDR1 reads LGHNA; CDR2 reads YSLEER. This receptor was taken from a human donor in a cohort sampled during active COVID-19. Sequencing was done on a sample of peripheral blood. The genes are TRBV4-3 and TRBJ2-1, with 7 bases identical to TRBD2. CDR3 loop: CASSQDTGGTYNEQFF. The CDR3 DNA is TGCGCCAGCAGCCAAGATACGGGGGGTACCTATAATGAGCAGTTCTTC.